Following are 21 T cell receptor beta chains from one sample sequenced in a study of regulatory T cells in long-lasting Graves disease. Regarding time point: persistent/refractory GD, antithyroid drugs over 5 years with positive TRAb. PBMC-derived RNA was used for the TCR library. TCR beta libraries were built with iRepertoire HTBI primers and Arm-PCR of CDR3 regions. TCRdb itself ran the multiplex PCR reads through MiXCR, one entry per CDR3 protein. The data show about 660,000 distinct CDR3 sequences, 30% seen once. The sample here was peripheral blood mononuclear cells (PBMCs), taken when the disease was refractory, from a patient treated with antithyroid drugs. The origin of the receptors is a female donor with Graves disease.

This clonotype was observed a few times. CDR3 sequence: CASSESHGGWSNQPQHF. CDR3 coding DNA: TGTGCCAGCAGTGAATCTCACGGGGGCTGGAGCAATCAGCCCCAGCATTTT. V gene TRBV2 combines with J gene TRBJ1-5; weak D call: TRBD1 (6 bases). Germline loops: CDR1 SNHLY, CDR2 FYNNEI. The V and J ends lost 2 bases and 1 base respectively, with 15 bases between them. CDR3 length: 17 residues.

The chain carries TRBV12-3 or TRBV12-4 and TRBJ1-1; D gene uncertain. Trimming pared 8 bases from V and 1 base from J, leaving 17 bases between. This CDR3 has 15 amino acids. The CDR3 sequence is CASYSRGLGNTEAFF. The CDR3 coding sequence is TGTGCCAGCTATAGCCGGGGTCTCGGGAACACTGAAGCTTTCTTT.

This chain uses TRBV6-1 with TRBJ2-7; 8 bases agree with TRBD2. Germline V CDR1 and CDR2: MNHNS, SASEGT. The CDR3 contains 14 residues. J was trimmed by 4 bases and V by 7 bases; bases with no gene match: 9. The CDR3 coding sequence is TGTGCCAGCACCCGGTCCGGGAGGGCTTACGAGCAGTACTTC. Translation: CASTRSGRAYEQYF.

With respect to this clonotype: No conserved phenylalanine or tryptophan is present at the end of the CDR3, so a read error is the likely explanation. The rearrangement links TRBV7-3 to TRBJ1-5, with 10 bases that match TRBD1. CDR1 is SGHTA, CDR2 FQGTGA, per germline. V shed 3 bases and J 7 bases; nucleotides not matched to a gene: 3. CDR3 length: 14 residues. In nucleotides, the CDR3 is TGTGCCAGCAGCTTTCCGGGACAGGGGCAGCCCCAGCATCTT. Translating gives CASSFPGQGQPQHL.

CDR3 bases: TGCGCCAGCAGCACTAACAGGGAATACGAGCAGTACTTC. It translates to CASSTNREYEQYF. The rearrangement links TRBV4-1 to TRBJ2-7; a possible D gene is TRBD1 (6 bases). V was cut by 5 bases and J by 4 bases, with 12 bases left in between. This CDR3 spans 13 amino acids. Germline V gene data show CDR1 as MGHRA and CDR2 as YSYEKL.

This clonotype was seen more than once but under ten times. The genes are TRBV27 and TRBJ1-4, with D tentatively TRBD1 (6 bases). V was cut by 6 bases and J by 8 bases, with 13 bases left in between. Germline V gene data show CDR1 as MNHEY and CDR2 as SMNVEV (reference sequence). The CDR3 is 13 amino acids. The CDR3 loop reads CASRGQPVEKLFF. The CDR3 DNA reads TGTGCCAGCAGAGGACAGCCCGTCGAAAAACTGTTTTTT.

The chain joins TRBV28 to TRBJ1-1; TRBD1 aligns across 8 bases. V shed 6 bases and J 2 bases; nucleotides not matched to a gene: 8. The germline V gene encodes CDR1 MDHEN and CDR2 SYDVKM. The CDR3 runs to 15 residues. CDR3 sequence: CASSTPDRVNTEAFF. The CDR3 DNA is TGTGCCAGCAGCACCCCGGACAGGGTAAACACTGAAGCTTTCTTT. Supplemented by reference TRBV28 and TRBJ1-1, the full variable domain reads DVKVTQSSRYLVKRTGEKVFLECVQDMDHENMFWYRQDPGLGLRLIYFSYDVKMKEKGDIPEGYSVSREKKERFSLILESASTNQTSMYLCASSTPDRVNTEAFFGQGTRLTVV.

Notes on this clonotype: A clone one base away is much larger, so this may be a read error. This sequence joins TRBV12-3 or TRBV12-4 and TRBJ1-5; no firm D call. Trimming left V 3 bases short and J 8 bases short, with 5 bases between. The CDR3 totals 11 residues. CDR3 amino acids: CASSFAEPQHF. The CDR3, as DNA: TGTGCCAGCAGTTTTGCGGAGCCCCAGCATTTT.

V gene TRBV28 combines with J gene TRBJ1-5; tentatively, D is TRBD1 (5 bases). Germline lookup yields CDR1 MDHEN and CDR2 SYDVKM. Between the trimmed V and J ends, which lost 9 bases and 0 bases, there was a span of 21 bases. The CDR3 is 17 residues long. Here the CDR3 DNA reads TGTGCCAGTCGTGCCATTGGAGGGGCCCTTAGCAATCAGCCCCAGCATTTT. This gives the protein CASRAIGGALSNQPQHF.

This clonotype has a count of ten or more. The CDR3 DNA follows: TGTGCCAGCAGCTTAGATAATACCGGAAACATTCAGTACTTC. Amino acids: CASSLDNTGNIQYF. The chain employs TRBV11-2 and TRBJ2-4; D unresolved. V was pared by 0 bases and J by 6 bases, with 9 bases between. Germline values: CDR1 SGHAT, CDR2 FQNNGV. CDR3 size: 14 residues.

In this sample, this clonotype turned up a few times. The rearrangement links TRBV12-5 to TRBJ1-1; no reliable D call. Trimming took 1 base from V and 1 from J, leaving 7 bases between them. Germline V gene sequence: CDR1 LGHNT, CDR2 FRNRAP. The CDR3 contains 14 residues. The CDR3 spells CASGLGTRNTEAFF. CDR3 sequence (DNA): TGTGCTAGTGGTTTGGGCACTCGGAACACTGAAGCTTTCTTT.

This clonotype was detected a few times. This chain uses TRBV7-2 with TRBJ1-1; no clear D. V was cut by 4 bases and J by 5 bases, with 11 bases left in between. Looked up from germline, CDR1 is SGHTA and CDR2 is FQGNSA. The CDR3 length is 13 residues. CDR3 DNA sequence: TGTGCCAGCAGCTCATTGACATCGACTGAAGCTTTCTTT. Encoded protein: CASSSLTSTEAFF.

The rearrangement uses TRBV6-1 and TRBJ2-7; D is perhaps TRBD1 (5 bases). Germline V lookup: CDR1 MNHNS, CDR2 SASEGT. This CDR3 region has 14 residues. V gave up 7 bases and J gave up 0 bases, with 13 bases separating them. CDR3 sequence reads: CASIRGPSSYEQYF. In DNA, the CDR3 is TGTGCCAGCATAAGGGGCCCGAGCTCCTACGAGCAGTACTTC.

This sequence joins TRBV20-1 and TRBJ1-5; D call uncertain. Trimming took off 7 bases at V and 1 base at J, with 14 bases between the two ends. CDR1 and CDR2 (germline): DFQATT, SNEGSKA (reference sequence). The CDR3 has 14 amino acids. The CDR3: CSVGQSPSNQPQHF. The CDR3 nucleotides are TGCAGTGTAGGGCAAAGTCCGAGCAATCAGCCCCAGCATTTT.

This clonotype was seen many times. V is TRBV28 and J is TRBJ1-1, with a tentative D call TRBD1 (5 bases). V gave up 5 bases and J gave up 4 bases, with 14 bases separating them. There are 14 residues in the CDR3. Germline V gene data show CDR1 as MDHEN and CDR2 as SYDVKM. CDR3 DNA sequence: TGTGCCAGCAGTCCCGCGGGGGGTGGCACTGAAGCTTTCTTT. Translation gives CASSPAGGGTEAFF.

This clonotype has just a few counts. The chain carries TRBV5-1 and TRBJ1-3, with D possibly matching TRBD1 (5 bases). From germline, CDR1 is SGHRS and CDR2 YFSETQ. The CDR3 totals 17 residues. V was trimmed by 0 bases and J by 4 bases, leaving 17 bases between them. This CDR3 reads CASSLVGQGVSGNTIYF. CDR3 coding DNA: TGCGCCAGCAGCTTGGTTGGGCAGGGAGTAAGCGGAAACACCATATATTTT.

This clonotype showed up many times. This rearrangement joins TRBV2 to TRBJ2-7; no clear D gene. The germline CDR1 and CDR2 sequences are SNHLY and FYNNEI. The germline V and J ends were trimmed by 4 bases and 3 bases, with 13 bases remaining between them. The length of the CDR3 is 14 residues. This CDR3 is CASSGAAVRYEQYF. For the CDR3, the DNA is TGTGCCAGCAGTGGGGCAGCCGTTCGCTACGAGCAGTACTTC.

This clonotype was recorded many times. This chain uses TRBV2 with TRBJ1-5; weak D call: TRBD1 (5 bases). The CDR3 runs to 16 residues. The V end was cut by 2 bases, the J end by 4 bases, with 15 bases between. The germline V gene has CDR1 SNHLY and CDR2 FYNNEI. CDR3 sequence (DNA): TGTGCCAGCAGTGAATGGATGGGGGTTTCAAATCAGCCCCAGCATTTT. This encodes CASSEWMGVSNQPQHF.

The sample holds many counts of this clonotype. The chain joins TRBV12-3 or TRBV12-4 to TRBJ2-7, with D possibly being TRBD2 (5 bases). The CDR3 runs to 15 residues. Trimming removed 3 bases from V and 1 base from J, with 13 bases in between. The CDR3 loop is CASSFGFSGSYEQYF. DNA for the CDR3: TGTGCCAGCAGTTTCGGTTTCAGCGGATCCTACGAGCAGTACTTC.

This clonotype turned up a few times. This chain connects TRBV29-1 to TRBJ2-7, with 7 bases that match TRBD2. Germline lookup yields CDR1 SQVTM and CDR2 ANQGSEA. After removal of 6 bases from V and 0 bases from J, the junction contained 5 bases not matched to a gene. The CDR3 runs to 13 residues. The CDR3 protein is CSVAGAASYEQYF. CDR3 nucleotide sequence: TGCAGCGTGGCGGGAGCCGCCTCCTACGAGCAGTACTTC.

The chain employs TRBV5-1 and TRBJ1-2; TRBD1 aligns across 7 bases. This CDR3 has 16 residues. CDR1 is SGHRS and CDR2 is YFSETQ in the germline V gene. Trimming at V came to 1 base and at J to 1 base, leaving 7 bases not matched to a gene. As DNA, the CDR3 is TGCGCCAGCAGCTTGATCGGGACAGAAGATAACTATGGCTACACCTTC. This sequence encodes CASSLIGTEDNYGYTF. Supplemented by reference TRBV5-1 and TRBJ1-2, the full variable domain reads KAGVTQTPRYLIKTRGQQVTLSCSPISGHRSVSWYQQTPGQGLQFLFEYFSETQRNKGNFPGRFSGRQFSNSRSEMNVSTLELGDSALYLCASSLIGTEDNYGYTFGSGTRLTVV.